One T cell receptor (beta chain) is described in this entry. Its antigen is undetermined. V lost 3 bases and J lost 2, with 7 bases in between. The CDR3 has 13 residues. Germline V CDR1 and CDR2: MNHEY, SMNVEV (reference sequence). 5'RACE, which relied on constant-segment primers, yielded TCR alpha and TCR beta cDNA libraries carrying sample barcodes and UMIs. A single record per CDR3 protein comes from TCRdb applying MiXCR to the 5' RACE reads. The sample includes 110,000 to 150,000 distinct CDR3 sequences, approximately 26% seen only once; the top ten take less than 25%. This record comes from a study of T-cell memory formation after mild COVID-19. Study context: Most TCR clusters belonged to a single donor. Regarding the study as a whole: The study found balanced CD4/CD8 in clones contracting day 15 to 85 and a CD4+ lean in later expanders. Certain responding clones were present in pre-infection memory, suggesting participation of cross-reactive memory.

V usage is TRBV27 and J usage is TRBJ2-5; D is unresolved. The sequence came from an adult woman who had mild COVID-19 (a few samples of this study predate the infection). Cell type and time point are not known. The sample consisted of PBMCs or a T cell subset sorted from them (not recorded which). Written as DNA, the CDR3 is TGTGCCAGCAGTTTGTTGGGACAAGAGACCCAGTACTTC. Its translation is CASSLLGQETQYF.